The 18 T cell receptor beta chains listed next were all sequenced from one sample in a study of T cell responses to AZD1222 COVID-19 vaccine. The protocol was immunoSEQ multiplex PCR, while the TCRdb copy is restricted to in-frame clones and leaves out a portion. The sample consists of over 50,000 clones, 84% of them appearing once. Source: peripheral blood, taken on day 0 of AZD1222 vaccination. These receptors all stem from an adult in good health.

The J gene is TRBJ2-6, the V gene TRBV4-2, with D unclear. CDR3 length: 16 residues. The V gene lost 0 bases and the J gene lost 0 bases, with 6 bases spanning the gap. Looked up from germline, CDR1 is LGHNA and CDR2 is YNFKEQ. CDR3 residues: CASSQDTNSGANVLTF. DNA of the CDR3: TGTGCCAGCAGCCAAGATACAAACTCTGGGGCCAACGTCCTGACTTTC.

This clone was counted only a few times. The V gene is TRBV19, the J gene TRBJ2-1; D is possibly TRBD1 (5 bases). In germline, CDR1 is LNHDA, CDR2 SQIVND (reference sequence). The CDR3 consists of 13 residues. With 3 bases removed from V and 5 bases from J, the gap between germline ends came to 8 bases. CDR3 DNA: TGTGCCAGTAGTATTGGGGCAGACAATGAGCAGTTCTTC. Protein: CASSIGADNEQFF.

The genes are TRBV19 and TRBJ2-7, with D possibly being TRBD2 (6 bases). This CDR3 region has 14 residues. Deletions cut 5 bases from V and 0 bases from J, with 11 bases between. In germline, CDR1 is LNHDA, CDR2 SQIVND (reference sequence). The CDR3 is CASSPGLFSYEQYF. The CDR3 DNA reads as TGTGCCAGTAGTCCGGGACTTTTCTCCTACGAGCAGTACTTC.

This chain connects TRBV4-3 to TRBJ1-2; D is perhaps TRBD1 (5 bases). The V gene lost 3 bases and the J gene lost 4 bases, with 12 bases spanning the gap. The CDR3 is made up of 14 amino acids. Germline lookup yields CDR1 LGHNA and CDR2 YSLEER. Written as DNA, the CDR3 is TGCGCCAGCAGCCAGTCGGGGCCCACCTATGGCTACACCTTC. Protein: CASSQSGPTYGYTF.

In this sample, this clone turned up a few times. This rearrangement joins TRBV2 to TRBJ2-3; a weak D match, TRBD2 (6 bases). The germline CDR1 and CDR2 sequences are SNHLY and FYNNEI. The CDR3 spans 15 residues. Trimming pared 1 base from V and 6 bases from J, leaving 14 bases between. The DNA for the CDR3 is TGTGCCAGCAGTGAAGATTGGTCACTAGCCGATACGCAGTATTTT. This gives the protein CASSEDWSLADTQYF.

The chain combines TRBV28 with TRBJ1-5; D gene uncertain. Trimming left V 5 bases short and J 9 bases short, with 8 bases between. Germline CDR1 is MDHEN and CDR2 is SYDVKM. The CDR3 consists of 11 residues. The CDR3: CASSGRRPQHF. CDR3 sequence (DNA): TGTGCCAGCAGTGGCAGGCGGCCCCAGCATTTT.

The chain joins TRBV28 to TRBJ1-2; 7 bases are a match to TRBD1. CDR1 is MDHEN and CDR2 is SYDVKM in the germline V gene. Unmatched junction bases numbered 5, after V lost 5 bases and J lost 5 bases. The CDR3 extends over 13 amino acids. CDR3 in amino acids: CASSPQGQYGYTF. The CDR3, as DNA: TGTGCCAGCAGTCCCCAGGGACAGTATGGCTACACCTTC.

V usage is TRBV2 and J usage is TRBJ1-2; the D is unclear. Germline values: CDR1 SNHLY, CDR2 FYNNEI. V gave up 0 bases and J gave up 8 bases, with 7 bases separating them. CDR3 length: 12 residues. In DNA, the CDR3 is TGTGCCAGCAGTGAAGCGCTTCGCGGCTACACCTTC. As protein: CASSEALRGYTF.

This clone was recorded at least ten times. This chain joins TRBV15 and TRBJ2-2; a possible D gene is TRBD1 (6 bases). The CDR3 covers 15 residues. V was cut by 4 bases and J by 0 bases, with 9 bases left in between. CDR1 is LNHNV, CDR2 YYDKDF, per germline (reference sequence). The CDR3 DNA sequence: TGTGCCACCAGCAAGGACAGCACGAACACCGGGGAGCTGTTTTTT. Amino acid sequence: CATSKDSTNTGELFF.

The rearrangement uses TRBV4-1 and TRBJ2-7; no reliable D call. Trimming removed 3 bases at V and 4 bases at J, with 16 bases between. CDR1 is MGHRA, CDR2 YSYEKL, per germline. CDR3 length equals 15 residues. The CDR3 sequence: CASSQTPMGKYEQYF. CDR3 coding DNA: TGCGCCAGCAGCCAGACACCAATGGGGAAGTACGAGCAGTACTTC.

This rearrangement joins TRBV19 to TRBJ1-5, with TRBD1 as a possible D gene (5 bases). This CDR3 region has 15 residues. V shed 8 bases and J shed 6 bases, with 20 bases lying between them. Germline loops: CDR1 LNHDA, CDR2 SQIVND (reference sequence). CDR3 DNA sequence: TGTGCCAGTGGAAACGCACCGGGGCTCGGTCAGCCCCAGCATTTT. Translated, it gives CASGNAPGLGQPQHF.

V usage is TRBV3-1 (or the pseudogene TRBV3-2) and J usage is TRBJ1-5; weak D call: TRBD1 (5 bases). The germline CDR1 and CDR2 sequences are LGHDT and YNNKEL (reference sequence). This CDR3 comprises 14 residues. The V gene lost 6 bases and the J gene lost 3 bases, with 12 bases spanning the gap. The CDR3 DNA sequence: TGTGCCAGCAGTCTAGGGGCCTCCAATCAGCCCCAGCATTTT. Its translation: CASSLGASNQPQHF.

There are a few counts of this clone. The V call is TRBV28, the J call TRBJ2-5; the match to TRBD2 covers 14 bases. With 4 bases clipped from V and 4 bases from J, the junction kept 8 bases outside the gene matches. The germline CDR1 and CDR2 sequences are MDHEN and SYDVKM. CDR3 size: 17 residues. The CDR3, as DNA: TGTGCCAGCAGTTCGATGATGACTAGCGGGGGGGTAGAGACCCAGTACTTC. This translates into CASSSMMTSGGVETQYF.

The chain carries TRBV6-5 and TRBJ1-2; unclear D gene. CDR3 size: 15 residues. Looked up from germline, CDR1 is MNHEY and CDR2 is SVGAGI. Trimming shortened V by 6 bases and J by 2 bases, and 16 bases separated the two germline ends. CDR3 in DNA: TGTGCCAGCAGGCCCGCGCTAGGAGGGAACTATGGCTACACCTTC. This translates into CASRPALGGNYGYTF.

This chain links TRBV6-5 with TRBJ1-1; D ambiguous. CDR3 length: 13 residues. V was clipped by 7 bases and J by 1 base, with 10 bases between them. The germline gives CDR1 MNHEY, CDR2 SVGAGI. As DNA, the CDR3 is TGTGCCAGCACCTCAACCGGGAACACTGAAGCTTTCTTT. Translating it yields CASTSTGNTEAFF.

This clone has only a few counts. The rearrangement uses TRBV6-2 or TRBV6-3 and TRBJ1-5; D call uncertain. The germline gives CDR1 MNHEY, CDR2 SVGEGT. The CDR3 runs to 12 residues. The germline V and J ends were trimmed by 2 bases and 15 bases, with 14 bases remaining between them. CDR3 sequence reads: CASSYPAPFRHF. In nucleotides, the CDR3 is TGTGCCAGCAGTTACCCGGCCCCCTTCAGGCATTTT.

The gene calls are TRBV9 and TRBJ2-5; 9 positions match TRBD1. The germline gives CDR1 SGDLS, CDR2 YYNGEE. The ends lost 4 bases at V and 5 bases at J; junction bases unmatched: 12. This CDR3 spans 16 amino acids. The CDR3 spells CASSRNAGTGRETQYF. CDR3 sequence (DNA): TGTGCCAGCAGCCGAAACGCGGGGACAGGGAGGGAGACCCAGTACTTC.

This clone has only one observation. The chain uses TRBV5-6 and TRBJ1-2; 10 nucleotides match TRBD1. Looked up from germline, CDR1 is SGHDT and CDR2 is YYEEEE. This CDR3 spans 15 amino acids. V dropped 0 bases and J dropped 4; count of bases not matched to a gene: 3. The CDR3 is CASSLEWTGGYGYTF. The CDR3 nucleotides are TGTGCCAGCAGCTTGGAGTGGACAGGGGGCTATGGCTACACCTTC.